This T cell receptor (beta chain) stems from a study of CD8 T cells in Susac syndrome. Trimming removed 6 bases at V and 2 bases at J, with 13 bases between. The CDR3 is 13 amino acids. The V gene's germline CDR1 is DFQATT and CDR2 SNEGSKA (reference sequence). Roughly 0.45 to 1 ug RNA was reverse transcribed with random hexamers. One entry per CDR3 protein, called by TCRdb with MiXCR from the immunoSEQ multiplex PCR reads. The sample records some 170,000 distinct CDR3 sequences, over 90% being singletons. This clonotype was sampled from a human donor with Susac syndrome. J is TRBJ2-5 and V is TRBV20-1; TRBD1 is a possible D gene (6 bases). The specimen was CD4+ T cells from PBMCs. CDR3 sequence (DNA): TGCAGTGCACGTACAGGGTTTCAAGAGACCCAGTACTTC. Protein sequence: CSARTGFQETQYF.